What follows describes a single TCR beta chain. Its antigen is unidentified. This CDR3 is 14 amino acids long. The germline V gene encodes CDR1 SGHTS and CDR2 YDEGEE. Trimming pared 2 bases from V and 4 bases from J, leaving 9 bases between. This sample is part of a study of cytomegalovirus exposure and HLA in healthy donors. Study-wide findings and caveats: V- and J-gene trimming of TCR beta was linked (in a later analysis) to a missense DCLRE1C variant. CMV antigen specificity of a few CMV-associated chains was confirmed in vitro.

It was with 60 Vbeta and 13 Jbeta primers that the PCR ran. This table comes from immunoSEQ multiplex PCR, and its TCRdb copy is limited to in-frame clones, with some not included. The sample consists of under 200,000 clones, roughly 82% of them appearing once. J is TRBJ2-2 and V is TRBV5-8; perhaps TRBD1 as D (5 bases). The sequencing sample was made of PBMCs. The clonotype comes from a woman aged 45-60 years in good health and CMV-seronegative. The CDR3 DNA follows: TGTGCCAGCAGCTTCGGCAGGGTCACCGGGGAGCTGTTTTTT. Amino acid sequence: CASSFGRVTGELFF.